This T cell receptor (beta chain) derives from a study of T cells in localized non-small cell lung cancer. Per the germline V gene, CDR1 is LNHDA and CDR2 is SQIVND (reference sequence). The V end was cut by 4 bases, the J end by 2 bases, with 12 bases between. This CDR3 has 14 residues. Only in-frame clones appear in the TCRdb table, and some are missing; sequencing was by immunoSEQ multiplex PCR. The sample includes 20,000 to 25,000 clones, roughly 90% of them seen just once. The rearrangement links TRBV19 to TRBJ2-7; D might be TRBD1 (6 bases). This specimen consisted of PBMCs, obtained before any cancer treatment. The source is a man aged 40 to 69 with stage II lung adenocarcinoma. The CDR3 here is CASSNTGNTYEQYF. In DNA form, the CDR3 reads TGTGCCAGTAGTAATACAGGGAATACCTACGAGCAGTACTTC.